The next 20 T cell receptor beta chains were all read from a single sample in a study of OX40 agonist ivuxolimab in advanced cancers. Profiled with immunoSEQ multiplex PCR; TCRdb holds only in-frame clones, not every one. The sample has some 75,000 clones; around 86% are singletons. The source was CD4+ or CD8+ T cells sorted from blood, collected in a trial of the OX40 agonist ivuxolimab. These receptors were collected from an adult with an advanced solid tumor such as melanoma, head and neck, liver or kidney cancer.

The chain has TRBV4-2 and TRBJ2-7; 10 bases line up with TRBD1. This CDR3 has 18 amino acids. J lost 2 bases, V lost 6 bases, and 16 bases had no gene match. CDR1 and CDR2 from the germline V gene are LGHNA and YNFKEQ. The CDR3 spells CASSRTVTRDRGTYEQYF. In DNA form, the CDR3 reads TGTGCCAGCAGTCGCACCGTCACCCGGGACAGGGGCACCTACGAGCAGTACTTC.

The chain employs TRBV28 and TRBJ2-5; D gene uncertain. The CDR3 covers 14 residues. Germline CDR1 is MDHEN and CDR2 is SYDVKM. Deletions cut 4 bases from V and 1 base from J, with 10 bases between. The CDR3 sequence: CASSSPGGQETQYF. The CDR3 DNA follows: TGTGCCAGCAGTTCTCCGGGCGGCCAAGAGACCCAGTACTTC.

The sample holds a few counts of this clone. The chain employs TRBV10-3 and TRBJ1-2, with D perhaps TRBD1 (6 bases). Trimming took off 5 bases at V and 3 bases at J, with 22 bases between the two ends. There are 17 residues in the CDR3. Germline CDR1 ENHRY, CDR2 SYGVKD. In DNA form, the CDR3 reads TGTGCCATCAGTCAGAGCGCCTCGGGGGGGGCGGACTATGGCTACACCTTC. This encodes CAISQSASGGADYGYTF.

The J gene is TRBJ1-1, the V gene TRBV4-1; perhaps TRBD1 as D (5 bases). The CDR3 loop spans 14 amino acids. Trimming took 3 bases from V and 4 from J, leaving 12 bases between them. Germline CDR1 is MGHRA and CDR2 is YSYEKL. In nucleotides, the CDR3 is TGCGCCAGCAGCCATCGGTGGGGGGGCACTGAAGCTTTCTTT. Translating it yields CASSHRWGGTEAFF.

This rearrangement joins TRBV5-1 to TRBJ2-3, with 7 bases fitting TRBD2. This CDR3 is 16 amino acids long. The germline V gene has CDR1 SGHRS and CDR2 YFSETQ. The V and J ends lost 0 bases and 0 bases, in that order; junction bases with no gene match: 4. DNA for the CDR3: TGCGCCAGCAGCTTGGGGGTCGGGGGGAGCACAGATACGCAGTATTTT. Encoded protein: CASSLGVGGSTDTQYF. The full variable domain, completed using reference TRBV5-1 and TRBJ2-3, is KAGVTQTPRYLIKTRGQQVTLSCSPISGHRSVSWYQQTPGQGLQFLFEYFSETQRNKGNFPGRFSGRQFSNSRSEMNVSTLELGDSALYLCASSLGVGGSTDTQYFGPGTRLTVL.

This clone was observed once. The gene calls are TRBV29-1 and TRBJ2-4; possibly TRBD2 for D (6 bases). In germline, CDR1 is SQVTM, CDR2 ANQGSEA. The CDR3 runs 17 residues. Trimming left V 5 bases short and J 7 bases short, with 27 bases between. This CDR3 reads CSVIQFIGDGAGNIQYF. Here the CDR3 DNA reads TGCAGCGTTATCCAATTTATAGGGGATGGGGCGGGGAACATTCAGTACTTC.

The chain is built from TRBV6-5 and TRBJ1-1; no reliable D call. This CDR3 is built from 15 residues. V lost 2 bases and J 1 base, leaving 11 bases between the germline ends. Germline CDR1 reads MNHEY; CDR2 reads SVGAGI. The CDR3 sequence is CASSYGSDSNTEAFF. In DNA, the CDR3 is TGTGCCAGCAGTTACGGCAGTGATTCGAACACTGAAGCTTTCTTT.

The chain is built from TRBV5-4 and TRBJ1-2; 9 bases match TRBD1. The germline CDR1 and CDR2 sequences are SGHNT and YYREEE (reference sequence). The CDR3 is made up of 15 amino acids. J was trimmed by 7 bases and V by 3 bases; bases with no gene match: 10. The CDR3 spells CASSSGDRVSGGYTF. The CDR3 nucleotides are TGTGCCAGCAGCTCCGGGGACAGGGTTAGTGGTGGCTACACCTTC. Filled out from reference TRBV5-4 and TRBJ1-2, the complete variable domain reads ETGVTQSPTHLIKTRGQQVTLRCSSQSGHNTVSWYQQALGQGPQFIFQYYREEENGRGNFPPRFSGLQFPNYSSELNVNALELDDSALYLCASSSGDRVSGGYTFGSGTRLTVV.

This clone was observed a single time. The CDR3 DNA is TGTGCCAGTAGTATTACCGACAGTTCTTATACGCAGTATTTT. Amino acid sequence: CASSITDSSYTQYF. V usage is TRBV19 and J usage is TRBJ2-3; D possibly corresponds to TRBD1 (5 bases). The CDR3 totals 14 residues. V lost 3 bases, J lost 7 bases, and 14 bases lay in between. The germline V gene encodes CDR1 LNHDA and CDR2 SQIVND (reference sequence).

The chain is built from TRBV29-1 and TRBJ2-4, with 9 nucleotides matching TRBD1. The CDR3 spans 13 residues. CDR1 is SQVTM and CDR2 is ANQGSEA in the germline V gene. V lost 7 bases to trimming and J lost 5 bases; unmatched junction nucleotides: 6. The CDR3 loop reads CSATTGGQNIQYF. CDR3 bases: TGCAGCGCAACGACAGGGGGTCAAAACATTCAGTACTTC.

The J gene is TRBJ1-2, the V gene TRBV19; 9 nucleotides agree with TRBD1. The junction had 7 bases not matched to a gene; V was cut back by 3 bases and J by 8 bases. The length of the CDR3 is 14 residues. Per germline, CDR1 LNHDA and CDR2 SQIVND (reference sequence). The CDR3 loop is CASSMGDRDDGYTF. CDR3 sequence (DNA): TGTGCCAGTAGTATGGGGGACAGGGACGACGGCTACACCTTC.

The chain couples TRBV2 to TRBJ1-1; no reliable D call. Between the trimmed V and J ends, which lost 5 bases and 7 bases, there was a span of 11 bases. Per the germline V gene, CDR1 is SNHLY and CDR2 is FYNNEI. The CDR3 loop spans 12 amino acids. This CDR3 is CASSLTALEAFF. The CDR3 DNA follows: TGTGCCAGCAGTTTAACGGCCCTTGAAGCTTTCTTT.

V gene TRBV5-1 combines with J gene TRBJ1-4; TRBD1 matches 9 bases. Germline V gives CDR1 SGHRS, CDR2 YFSETQ. The V segment lost 4 bases and the J segment 9 bases; nucleotides outside the gene matches: 7. This CDR3 comprises 14 residues. For the CDR3, the DNA is TGCGCCAGCAGCGAGGGACAGGGTATTAAAAAACTGTTTTTT. This gives the protein CASSEGQGIKKLFF.

The rearrangement joins TRBV7-9 to TRBJ2-2, with a tentative D call TRBD1 (5 bases). This CDR3 spans 17 amino acids. CDR1 is SEHNR and CDR2 is FQNEAQ in the germline V gene (reference sequence). The V end was cut by 5 bases, the J end by 1 base, with 17 bases between. CDR3 sequence reads: CASSPRVGRKNTGELFF. The CDR3 coding sequence is TGTGCCAGCAGCCCCAGGGTGGGGCGAAAGAACACCGGGGAGCTGTTTTTT.

V is TRBV7-6 and J is TRBJ2-7; D is possibly TRBD1 or TRBD2 (5 bases each). Per germline, CDR1 SGHVS and CDR2 FNYEAQ. V dropped 1 base and J dropped 3 bases, with 13 bases sitting between them. This CDR3 spans 15 amino acids. Here the CDR3 DNA reads TGTGCCAGCAGCTTAGGCCAGGGACCAAACTACGAGCAGTACTTC. Translation: CASSLGQGPNYEQYF.

The chain joins TRBV2 to TRBJ2-2; D not resolved. Germline loops: CDR1 SNHLY, CDR2 FYNNEI. This CDR3 spans 12 amino acids. Trimming stripped 7 bases from V and 6 bases from J, with 9 bases between. CDR3 sequence: CASKSGPGELFF. The CDR3 DNA follows: TGTGCCAGCAAGTCGGGTCCCGGGGAGCTGTTTTTT.

The sample holds one count of this clone. This rearrangement joins TRBV19 to TRBJ2-1; TRBD1 matches 8 bases. J gave up 2 bases and V 9 bases, and 6 bases lay outside the gene matches. Germline V CDR1 and CDR2: LNHDA, SQIVND (reference sequence). This CDR3 is built from 14 residues. In DNA form, the CDR3 reads TGTGCCAGGACAGGGGCCACTACCTACAATGAGCAGTTCTTC. It codes for CARTGATTYNEQFF.

A single count supports this clone. The V gene is TRBV14, the J gene TRBJ2-6, with a tentative D call TRBD1 (6 bases). The CDR3 length is 15 residues. Germline V gives CDR1 SGHDN, CDR2 FVKESK. V was trimmed by 4 bases and J by 2 bases, leaving 9 bases between them. The CDR3 spells CASSPQGPGANVLTF. The DNA for the CDR3 is TGTGCCAGCAGCCCTCAGGGGCCTGGGGCCAACGTCCTGACTTTC.

This chain joins TRBV10-1 and TRBJ2-5, with 9 bases identical to TRBD1. This CDR3 comprises 15 residues. Germline trimming cut 2 bases from V and 1 base from J; bases unmatched to any gene: 2. In germline, CDR1 is WNHNN, CDR2 SYGVQD (reference sequence). DNA for the CDR3: TGCGCCAGCAGTGAGGGACAGGGGCCCCAAGAGACCCAGTACTTC. Its translation: CASSEGQGPQETQYF.

This rearrangement joins TRBV28 to TRBJ2-2; 7 bases agree with TRBD2. This CDR3 contains 16 residues. CDR1 and CDR2 from the germline V gene are MDHEN and SYDVKM. V lost 3 bases, J lost 1 base, and 5 bases stayed unmatched. The CDR3 DNA sequence: TGTGCCAGCAGTTTCACCGGGACTAAGAACACCGGGGAGCTGTTTTTT. Translated, it gives CASSFTGTKNTGELFF.